A single sample is the source of the 32 T cell receptor beta chains below, sequenced in a study of blood T cell repertoires in COVID-19. Here immunoSEQ multiplex PCR was the method, and the copy in TCRdb shows in-frame clones only, minus some. The sample yields 250,000 to 350,000 clones, around 88% seen once. The sequencing input was peripheral blood. The receptor set was obtained from a woman younger than 45 who had recovered from COVID-19.

The V call is TRBV25-1, the J call TRBJ1-6; D unresolved. Trimming left V 11 bases short and J 0 bases short, with 14 bases between. The germline gives CDR1 MGHDK, CDR2 SYGVNS. CDR3 length: 15 amino acids. The CDR3 DNA follows: TGTGCCTCTTCATCTCGGAGCTCCTATAATTCACCCCTCCACTTT. Protein: CASSSRSSYNSPLHF. The variable domain in full, completed from reference TRBV25-1 and TRBJ1-6, reads EADIYQTPRYLVIGTGKKITLECSQTMGHDKMYWYQQDPGMELHLIHYSYGVNSTEKGDLSSESTVSRIRTEHFPLTLESARPSHTSQYLCASSSRSSYNSPLHFGNGTRLTVT.

This sequence joins TRBV24-1 and TRBJ1-5; 7 nucleotides line up with TRBD1. The CDR3 covers 17 residues. Germline CDR1 and CDR2: KGHDR and SFDVKD. The trim removed 10 bases at V and 1 base at J, leaving 15 bases unmatched. The CDR3 here is CATLLNSGTDSNQPQHF. The CDR3 coding sequence is TGTGCCACATTGTTAAATTCAGGGACAGACAGCAATCAGCCCCAGCATTTT.

The CDR3 is CASSNTAESRQPQHF. CDR3 coding DNA: TGTGCCAGCAGCAACACCGCGGAGAGCAGACAGCCCCAGCATTTT. The gene calls are TRBV7-2 and TRBJ1-5; D is uncertain. The CDR3 is 15 amino acids. The ends were cut back, 5 bases at V and 7 bases at J, with 18 bases in the middle. Per germline, CDR1 SGHTA and CDR2 FQGNSA.

The V call is TRBV3-1 (or the pseudogene TRBV3-2), the J call TRBJ2-2, with D hard to call. CDR3 length: 11 amino acids. The germline V gene has CDR1 LGHDT and CDR2 YNNKEL (reference sequence). Trimming took 6 bases from V and 8 from J, leaving 7 bases between them. The CDR3 nucleotides are TGTGCCAGCAGATACTCGGGGGAGCTGTTTTTT. Encoded protein: CASRYSGELFF.

The chain joins TRBV5-5 to TRBJ2-1, with 7 bases matching TRBD2. J was trimmed by 4 bases and V by 4 bases; bases with no gene match: 8. This CDR3 region has 15 residues. Germline values: CDR1 SGHKS, CDR2 YYEKEE (reference sequence). The CDR3 DNA reads as TGTGCCAGCAGCCGGCAGCGGGGCGATTACAATGAGCAGTTCTTC. Protein: CASSRQRGDYNEQFF.

This chain uses TRBV19 with TRBJ2-6; no clear D gene. CDR1 and CDR2 from the germline V gene are LNHDA and SQIVND (reference sequence). The CDR3 runs 13 residues. V was cut by 7 bases and J by 1 base, with 5 bases left in between. This chain's CDR3 is CASTESGANVLTF. In DNA, the CDR3 is TGTGCCAGTACGGAGTCTGGGGCCAACGTCCTGACTTTC.

About this clone: Other DNA sequences in the same sample also yield this CDR3. The rearrangement uses TRBV7-2 and TRBJ2-5; 7 nucleotides align to TRBD2. V was pared by 2 bases and J by 1 base, with 4 bases of the junction left unmatched. CDR3 length equals 15 residues. The germline gives CDR1 SGHTA, CDR2 FQGNSA. In DNA form, the CDR3 reads TGTGCCAGCAGCTTATGGGGGGGATCCCAAGAGACCCAGTACTTC. Amino acid sequence: CASSLWGGSQETQYF. Drawing the rest from reference TRBV7-2 and TRBJ2-5, the complete variable domain is GAGVSQSPSNKVTEKGKDVELRCDPISGHTALYWYRQSLGQGLEFLIYFQGNSAPDKSGLPSDRFSAERTGGSVSTLTIQRTQQEDSAVYLCASSLWGGSQETQYFGPGTRLLVL.

The chain uses TRBV5-4 and TRBJ2-7, with 10 bases lining up with TRBD1. Germline CDR1 and CDR2: SGHNT and YYREEE (reference sequence). The CDR3 consists of 13 residues. The V segment lost 2 bases and the J segment 6 bases; nucleotides outside the gene matches: 2. The CDR3, as DNA: TGTGCCAGCAGCTTTGACAGGGGGCTCGAGCAGTACTTC. This translates into CASSFDRGLEQYF.

The chain has TRBV18 and TRBJ1-5; tentative D call: TRBD1 (6 bases). Per the germline V gene, CDR1 is KGHSH and CDR2 is LQKENI. Trimming took off 0 bases at V and 5 bases at J, with 8 bases between the two ends. This CDR3 region has 14 residues. CDR3 residues: CASSPPGGHQPQHF. The CDR3 region has the DNA TGTGCCAGCTCACCACCGGGGGGGCATCAGCCCCAGCATTTT.

The genes are TRBV2 and TRBJ1-2; 8 nucleotides line up with TRBD1. V lost 7 bases, J lost 5 bases, and 9 bases stayed unmatched. Germline V lookup: CDR1 SNHLY, CDR2 FYNNEI. This CDR3 is built from 14 residues. In nucleotides, the CDR3 is TGTGCCAGCAAGATCACAGGGACAGGATATGGCTACACCTTC. Translating gives CASKITGTGYGYTF.

In its sample, this clone was seen a few times. The CDR3 nucleotides read TGTGCCACCAGCAGGAGGGTTCTGGAAAAACTGTTTTTT. Translating gives CATSRRVLEKLFF. The chain is built from TRBV15 and TRBJ1-4; D is uncertain. The ends were cut back, 3 bases at V and 8 bases at J, with 10 bases in the middle. The CDR3 totals 13 residues. CDR1 is LNHNV, CDR2 YYDKDF, per germline (reference sequence).

V and J are TRBV5-4 and TRBJ2-7, with TRBD1 matching 8 bases. V lost 0 bases to trimming and J lost 6 bases; unmatched junction nucleotides: 8. The CDR3 sequence is 15 residues long. The germline gives CDR1 SGHNT, CDR2 YYREEE (reference sequence). The CDR3 DNA is TGTGCCAGCAGCTTGGGGACAGGGCGAGAAGGCGAGCAGTACTTC. Its translation is CASSLGTGREGEQYF.

This clone showed up just once. V gene TRBV19 combines with J gene TRBJ1-2; possibly TRBD1 for D (6 bases). Germline CDR1 and CDR2: LNHDA and SQIVND (reference sequence). The CDR3 runs to 15 residues. With 6 bases removed from V and 3 bases from J, the gap between germline ends came to 17 bases. The DNA of the CDR3 is TGTGCCAGTAGCGTAAAGCGACAGGCCGACTATGGCTACACCTTC. Translated: CASSVKRQADYGYTF. Together with reference TRBV19 and TRBJ1-2, the CDR3 gives the full variable domain: DGGITQSPKYLFRKEGQNVTLSCEQNLNHDAMYWYRQDPGQGLRLIYYSQIVNDFQKGDIAEGYSVSREKKESFPLTVTSAQKNPTAFYLCASSVKRQADYGYTFGSGTRLTVV.

The chain has TRBV6-5 and TRBJ1-2, with D perhaps matching TRBD1 (6 bases). The V and J ends lost 5 bases and 7 bases respectively, with 11 bases between them. Germline V gene lookup returns CDR1 MNHEY and CDR2 SVGAGI. The CDR3 has 12 residues. DNA for the CDR3: TGTGCCAGCAGTCAGGGGAGAGGTGGCTACACCTTC. Amino acid sequence: CASSQGRGGYTF.

The chain employs TRBV4-1 and TRBJ1-4, with 8 bases aligning to TRBD1. The length of the CDR3 is 16 residues. Germline V lookup: CDR1 MGHRA, CDR2 YSYEKL. With V trimmed by 3 bases and J by 8 bases, 11 bases remained unmatched. The CDR3, as DNA: TGCGCCAGCAGCCAGGACGGACAGGGTTCAAACGAAAAACTGTTTTTT. Translated: CASSQDGQGSNEKLFF.

V is TRBV30 and J is TRBJ1-1; 7 nucleotides line up with TRBD1. The V and J ends lost 5 bases and 0 bases, in that order; junction bases with no gene match: 3. This CDR3 spans 13 amino acids. Germline CDR1 GTSNPN, CDR2 SVGIG (reference sequence). The CDR3 DNA follows: TGTGCCTGGGGACAGGAGATGAACACTGAAGCTTTCTTT. It codes for CAWGQEMNTEAFF.

J is TRBJ2-4 and V is TRBV19; D might be TRBD2 (6 bases). The CDR3 runs 16 residues. The germline gives CDR1 LNHDA, CDR2 SQIVND (reference sequence). Trimming pared 5 bases from V and 3 bases from J, leaving 17 bases between. CDR3 nucleotides: TGTGCCAGTAGTGACCCCCCGGGGGTTATCAAAAACATTCAGTACTTC. This codes for CASSDPPGVIKNIQYF.

This chain connects TRBV5-1 to TRBJ1-2; D is unclear. Trimming shortened V by 0 bases and J by 2 bases, and 17 bases separated the two germline ends. CDR1 and CDR2 from the germline V gene are SGHRS and YFSETQ. CDR3 length: 17 residues. The CDR3 spells CASSLGGFSTKNYGYTF. CDR3 DNA: TGCGCCAGCAGCTTGGGAGGTTTCTCGACCAAGAACTATGGCTACACCTTC.

The chain couples TRBV7-3 to TRBJ1-2; 7 bases align to TRBD1. The germline gives CDR1 SGHTA, CDR2 FQGTGA. With V trimmed by 2 bases and J by 8 bases, 11 bases remained unmatched. There are 15 residues in the CDR3. The CDR3 sequence is CASSLPLNRGGGYTF. The CDR3 DNA reads as TGTGCCAGCAGCTTACCCCTTAACAGGGGAGGAGGCTACACCTTC.

The chain carries TRBV21-1 and TRBJ1-5. TRBV21-1 represents a pseudogene. The CDR3 extends over 18 amino acids. CDR3 sequence (DNA): TGTGCCAGCAAGGCGCGTGGGACTCCTGACTATAGCAATCAGCCCCAGCATTTT. The encoded protein is CASKARGTPDYSNQPQHF.

The chain links TRBV4-1 to TRBJ1-2, with D possibly TRBD1 on 6 matching bases. Germline V CDR1 and CDR2: MGHRA, YSYEKL. V was trimmed by 1 base and J by 6 bases, leaving 12 bases between them. This CDR3 is 14 amino acids long. DNA for the CDR3: TGCGCCAGCAGCCAAGGAGCAGGGGCGGATGGCTACACCTTC. This sequence encodes CASSQGAGADGYTF.

The chain is built from TRBV4-1 and TRBJ2-3; TRBD1 matches at 7 bases. Germline CDR1 reads MGHRA; CDR2 reads YSYEKL. V lost 3 bases and J lost 3; bases outside the gene matches: 9. This CDR3 contains 16 residues. CDR3 DNA: TGCGCCAGCAGCCAGAGAGGGGGCCCGGGAACAGATACGCAGTATTTT. Protein product: CASSQRGGPGTDTQYF.

The rearrangement links TRBV29-1 to TRBJ2-1, with D tentatively TRBD2 (5 bases). The CDR3 covers 14 residues. Trimming removed 7 bases at V and 8 bases at J, with 21 bases between. In germline, CDR1 is SQVTM, CDR2 ANQGSEA. CDR3 DNA: TGCAGCGGCTCGAGCGGCGTACATTCGGATGAGCAGTTCTTC. Its translation: CSGSSGVHSDEQFF.

J is TRBJ2-5 and V is TRBV6-5, with 8 bases matching TRBD1. This CDR3 has 12 residues. From germline, CDR1 is MNHEY and CDR2 SVGAGI. V lost 6 bases, J lost 3 bases, and 0 bases stayed unmatched. The CDR3 DNA reads as TGTGCCAGCAGGGACAGGGAAGAGACCCAGTACTTC. Encoded protein: CASRDREETQYF.

This chain uses TRBV2 with TRBJ2-1, with D maybe TRBD2 (7 bases). Germline values: CDR1 SNHLY, CDR2 FYNNEI. This CDR3 has 13 amino acids. Trimming pared 7 bases from V and 8 bases from J, leaving 15 bases between. The CDR3 DNA sequence: TGTGCCAGCACGAGGGGGGGTTTGGATGAGCAGTTCTTC. This gives the protein CASTRGGLDEQFF.

The gene calls are TRBV5-1 and TRBJ1-4, with 7 nucleotides matching TRBD1. From germline, CDR1 is SGHRS and CDR2 YFSETQ. V lost 4 bases, J lost 3 bases, and 15 bases stayed unmatched. The CDR3 loop spans 18 amino acids. The chain's CDR3 is CASSPETTGYVANEKLFF. The CDR3 region has the DNA TGCGCCAGCAGCCCTGAAACGACAGGGTATGTGGCTAATGAAAAACTGTTTTTT.

This chain links TRBV6-2 or TRBV6-3 with TRBJ2-3, with TRBD2 matching 7 bases. Germline V gene sequence: CDR1 MNHEY, CDR2 SVGEGT. The CDR3 runs to 16 residues. V trimming: 2 bases; J trimming: 5 bases; junction bases outside the gene matches: 10. The CDR3 here is CASSYVGLAEVDTQYF. CDR3 sequence (DNA): TGTGCCAGCAGTTACGTCGGGCTAGCGGAGGTAGATACGCAGTATTTT.

The J gene is TRBJ2-5, the V gene TRBV9, with TRBD1 identical over 7 bases. Trimming removed 3 bases from V and 1 base from J; junction bases left unmatched: 3. The CDR3 is 14 residues long. Per the germline V gene, CDR1 is SGDLS and CDR2 is YYNGEE. CDR3 region: CASSGTGLQETQYF. The CDR3 bases are TGTGCCAGCAGCGGGACAGGACTCCAAGAGACCCAGTACTTC.

The chain has TRBV24-1 and TRBJ2-2, with D perhaps matching TRBD1 (6 bases). Germline CDR1 KGHDR, CDR2 SFDVKD. The CDR3 covers 15 residues. Trimming took 3 bases from V and 6 from J, leaving 13 bases between them. The CDR3 bases are TGTGCCACCAGTGATCCTGTTGAGGGGGCCGGGGAGCTGTTTTTT. It specifies CATSDPVEGAGELFF.

This rearrangement joins TRBV6-4 to TRBJ2-7; 11 bases line up with TRBD2. Germline V gene lookup returns CDR1 MRHNA and CDR2 SNTAGT. Losses at the gene ends were 2 bases for V and 4 bases for J; bases not matched to a gene: 4. This CDR3 region has 15 residues. DNA for the CDR3: TGTGCCAGCAGTGACGGTACTAGCGGGGGTTACGAGCAGTACTTC. It encodes CASSDGTSGGYEQYF.

This chain uses TRBV29-1 with TRBJ2-5, with 9 bases aligning to TRBD2. CDR1 and CDR2 from the germline V gene are SQVTM and ANQGSEA. The CDR3 spans 13 residues. V trimming: 5 bases; J trimming: 1 base; junction bases outside the gene matches: 2. This CDR3 is CSVSSGVQETQYF. Here the CDR3 DNA reads TGCAGCGTTTCTAGCGGGGTCCAAGAGACCCAGTACTTC.

The chain couples TRBV7-3 to TRBJ1-1; 10 nucleotides agree with TRBD1. V shed 5 bases, J shed 1 base, and the junction held 4 bases outside the gene matches. CDR3 length: 15 residues. Germline-derived CDR1 and CDR2 are SGHTA and FQGTGA. The CDR3 DNA sequence: TGTGCCAGCAGCGACAGGGGGCGATGGAACACTGAAGCTTTCTTT. Protein product: CASSDRGRWNTEAFF.